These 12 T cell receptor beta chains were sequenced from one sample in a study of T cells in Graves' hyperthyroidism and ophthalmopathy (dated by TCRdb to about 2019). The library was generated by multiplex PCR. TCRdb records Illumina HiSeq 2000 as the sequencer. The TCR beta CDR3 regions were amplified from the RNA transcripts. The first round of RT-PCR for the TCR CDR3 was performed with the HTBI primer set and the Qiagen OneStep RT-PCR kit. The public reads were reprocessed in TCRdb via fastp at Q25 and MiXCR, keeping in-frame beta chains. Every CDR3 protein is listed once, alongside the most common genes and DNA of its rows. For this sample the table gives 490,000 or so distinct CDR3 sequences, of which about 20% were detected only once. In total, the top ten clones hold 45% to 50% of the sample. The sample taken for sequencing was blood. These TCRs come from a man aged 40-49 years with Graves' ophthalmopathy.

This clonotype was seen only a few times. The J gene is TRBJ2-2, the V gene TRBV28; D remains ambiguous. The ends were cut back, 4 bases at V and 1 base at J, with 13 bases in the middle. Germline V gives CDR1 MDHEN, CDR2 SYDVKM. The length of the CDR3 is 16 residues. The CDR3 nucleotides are TGTGCCAGCAGTTCCCTGGCCAGCAGGAACACCGGGGAGCTGTTTTTT. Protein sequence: CASSSLASRNTGELFF. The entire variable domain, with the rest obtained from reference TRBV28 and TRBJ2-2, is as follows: DVKVTQSSRYLVKRTGEKVFLECVQDMDHENMFWYRQDPGLGLRLIYFSYDVKMKEKGDIPEGYSVSREKKERFSLILESASTNQTSMYLCASSSLASRNTGELFFGEGSRLTVL.

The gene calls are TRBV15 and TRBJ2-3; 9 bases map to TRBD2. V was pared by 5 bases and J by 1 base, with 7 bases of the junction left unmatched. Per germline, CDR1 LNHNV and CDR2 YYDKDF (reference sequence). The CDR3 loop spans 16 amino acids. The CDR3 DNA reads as TGTGCCACCAGCGACAAGACTAGCGGCCGCACAGATACGCAGTATTTT. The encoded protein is CATSDKTSGRTDTQYF. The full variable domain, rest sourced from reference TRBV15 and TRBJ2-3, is DAMVIQNPRYQVTQFGKPVTLSCSQTLNHNVMYWYQQKSSQAPKLLFHYYDKDFNNEADTPDNFQSRRPNTSFCFLDIRSPGLGDTAMYLCATSDKTSGRTDTQYFGPGTRLTVL.

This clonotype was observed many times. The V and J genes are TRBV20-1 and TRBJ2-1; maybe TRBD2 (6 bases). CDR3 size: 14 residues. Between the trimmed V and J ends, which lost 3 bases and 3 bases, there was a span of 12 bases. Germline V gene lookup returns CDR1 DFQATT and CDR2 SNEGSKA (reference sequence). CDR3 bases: TGCAGTGCTAGGCCCCGGGGAGGCTACAATGAGCAGTTCTTC. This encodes CSARPRGGYNEQFF.

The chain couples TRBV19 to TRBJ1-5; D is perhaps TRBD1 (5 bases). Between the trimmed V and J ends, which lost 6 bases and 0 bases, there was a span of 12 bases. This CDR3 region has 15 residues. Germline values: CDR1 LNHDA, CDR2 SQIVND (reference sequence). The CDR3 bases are TGTGCCAGTAGAAGTACAGGAAATAGCAATCAGCCCCAGCATTTT. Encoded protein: CASRSTGNSNQPQHF. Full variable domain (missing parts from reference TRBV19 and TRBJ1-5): DGGITQSPKYLFRKEGQNVTLSCEQNLNHDAMYWYRQDPGQGLRLIYYSQIVNDFQKGDIAEGYSVSREKKESFPLTVTSAQKNPTAFYLCASRSTGNSNQPQHFGDGTRLSIL.

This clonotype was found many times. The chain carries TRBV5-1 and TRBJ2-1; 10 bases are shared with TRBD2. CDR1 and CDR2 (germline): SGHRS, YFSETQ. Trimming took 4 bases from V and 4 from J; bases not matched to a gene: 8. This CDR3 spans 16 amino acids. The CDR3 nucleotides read TGCGCCAGCAGCCCTACCCTAGCGGGAGTATACAATGAGCAGTTCTTC. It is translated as CASSPTLAGVYNEQFF.

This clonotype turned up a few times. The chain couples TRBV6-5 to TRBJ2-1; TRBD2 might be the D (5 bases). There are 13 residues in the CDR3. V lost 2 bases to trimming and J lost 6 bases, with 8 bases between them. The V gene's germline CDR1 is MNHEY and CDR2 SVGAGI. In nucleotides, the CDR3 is TGTGCCAGCAGTTACCAGACTACCAATGAGCAGTTCTTC. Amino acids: CASSYQTTNEQFF.

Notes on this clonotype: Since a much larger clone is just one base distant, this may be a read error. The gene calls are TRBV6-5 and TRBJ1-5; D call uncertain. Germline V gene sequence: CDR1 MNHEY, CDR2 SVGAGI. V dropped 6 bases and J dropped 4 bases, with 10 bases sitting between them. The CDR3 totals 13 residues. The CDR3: CASRYGVNQPQHF. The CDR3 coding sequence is TGTGCCAGCAGATACGGGGTGAATCAGCCCCAGCATTTT.

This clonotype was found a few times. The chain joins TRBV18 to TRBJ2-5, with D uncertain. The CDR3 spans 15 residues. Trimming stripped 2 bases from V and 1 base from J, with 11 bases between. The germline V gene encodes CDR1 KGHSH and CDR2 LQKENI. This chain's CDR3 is CASSPFSTSQETQYF. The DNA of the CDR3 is TGTGCCAGCTCACCATTTTCGACAAGCCAAGAGACCCAGTACTTC. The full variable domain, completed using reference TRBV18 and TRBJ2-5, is NAGVMQNPRHLVRRRGQEARLRCSPMKGHSHVYWYRQLPEEGLKFMVYLQKENIIDESGMPKERFSAEFPKEGPSILRIQQVVRGDSAAYFCASSPFSTSQETQYFGPGTRLLVL.

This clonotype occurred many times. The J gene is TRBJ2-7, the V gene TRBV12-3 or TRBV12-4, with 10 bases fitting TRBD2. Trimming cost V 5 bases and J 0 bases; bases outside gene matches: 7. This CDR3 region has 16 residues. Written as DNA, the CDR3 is TGTGCCAGCAGTCTAGGACTAGCGGCCAGCTCCTACGAGCAGTACTTC. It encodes CASSLGLAASSYEQYF.

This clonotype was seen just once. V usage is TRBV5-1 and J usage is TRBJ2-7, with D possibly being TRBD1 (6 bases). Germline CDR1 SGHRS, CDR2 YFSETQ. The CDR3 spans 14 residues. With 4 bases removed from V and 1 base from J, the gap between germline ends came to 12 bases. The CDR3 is CASSHRDKSYEQYF. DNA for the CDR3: TGCGCCAGCAGCCATCGGGACAAGTCCTACGAGCAGTACTTC.

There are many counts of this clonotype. The chain's CDR3 is CASAWYNNQPQHF. CDR3 DNA: TGTGCCAGCGCCTGGTACAACAATCAGCCCCAGCATTTT. The chain couples TRBV27 to TRBJ1-5, with D unclear. V was clipped by 8 bases and J by 3 bases, with 11 bases between them. The CDR3 loop spans 13 amino acids. CDR1 and CDR2 from the germline V gene are MNHEY and SMNVEV (reference sequence).

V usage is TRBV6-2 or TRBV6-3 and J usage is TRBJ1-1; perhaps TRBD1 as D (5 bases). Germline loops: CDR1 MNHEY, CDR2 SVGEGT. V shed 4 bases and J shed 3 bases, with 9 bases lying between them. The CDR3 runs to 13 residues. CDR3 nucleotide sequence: TGTGCCAGCAGTTTCAGGGAGTACACTGAAGCTTTCTTT. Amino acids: CASSFREYTEAFF.